This T cell receptor beta chain was identified in a study of human T cells and chemical hapten exposure. Whole-study context: Small volume differences among pooled libraries mainly caused per-sample TCR yield variation.

V was cut by 2 bases and J by 0 bases, with 13 bases left in between. The V gene's germline CDR1 is LNHDA and CDR2 SQIVND (reference sequence). The CDR3 extends over 16 amino acids. Study results and limitations: High-frequency TCRs, those above 1 in 1000, stayed the same after DPC sensitization.

As to time point: healthy volunteer bleed at 6 weeks. Unseparated into fractions, whole blood served as the source from which total RNA was extracted. What the library attached to individual cDNA molecules were unique molecular identifiers. Via MiXCR, TCRdb re-called the RACE reads, giving one row per CDR3 protein. The table lists around 65,000 distinct CDR3 sequences, about 5.7% of them singletons. The sample holds a few counts of this clonotype. Its specificity is unknown. The TCR originated in a female donor in good health. Some clones in this sample may be carry-over from other donors' samples. The chain has TRBV19 and TRBJ2-5; TRBD1 is a possible D gene (5 bases). The sequenced sample consisted of whole blood. CDR3 protein: CASSISIGENQETQYF. The DNA for the CDR3 is TGTGCCAGTAGTATATCGATAGGGGAAAACCAAGAGACCCAGTACTTC.